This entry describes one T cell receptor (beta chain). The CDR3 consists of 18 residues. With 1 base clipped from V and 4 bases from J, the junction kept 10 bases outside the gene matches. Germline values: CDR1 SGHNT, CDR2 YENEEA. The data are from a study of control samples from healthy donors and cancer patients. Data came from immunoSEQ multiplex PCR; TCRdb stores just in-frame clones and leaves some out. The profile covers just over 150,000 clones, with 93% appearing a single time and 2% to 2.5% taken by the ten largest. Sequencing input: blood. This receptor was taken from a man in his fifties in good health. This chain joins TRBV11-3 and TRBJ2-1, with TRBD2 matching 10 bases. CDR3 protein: CASSLGSSGLAIYNEQFF. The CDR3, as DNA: TGTGCCAGCAGCTTAGGTTCGTCGGGACTAGCGATTTACAATGAGCAGTTCTTC. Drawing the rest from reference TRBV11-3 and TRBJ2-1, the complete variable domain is EAGVVQSPRYKIIEKKQPVAFWCNPISGHNTLYWYLQNLGQGPELLIRYENEEAVDDSQLPKDRFSAERLKGVDSTLKIQPAELGDSAVYLCASSLGSSGLAIYNEQFFGPGTRLTVL.